This is a list of T cell receptor beta chains from one sample in a study of T-cell reconstitution after alpha-beta-depleted transplantation in children. TCRdb fed the PCR reads into MiXCR, producing one record per CDR3 protein. The sample includes around 490,000 distinct CDR3 sequences, roughly 11% of them seen just once. Sequenced here: PBMCs, mostly from graft donor cells, sampled 180 days after TCRalphabeta/CD19-depleted stem cell transplant. The receptor set was obtained from a female patient younger than 10 who had a stem cell transplant for aplastic anemia, so the T cells may come from the graft donor. Both conserved end residues are part of each CDR3. The size entry is marked missing in some rows and otherwise reads once, few, many or a size class.

V gene	J gene	clone size	CDR3 protein
TRBV7-2	TRBJ1-2	.	CASSLEDLGGGYTF
TRBV20-1	TRBJ2-5	many	CSARKQETQYF
TRBV4-2	TRBJ2-3	.	CASSHMITGTGLTDTQYF
TRBV7-9	TRBJ1-5	.	CASSWGQGPPGGPQHF
TRBV28	TRBJ2-7	few	CASRNSLSYEQYF
TRBV29-1	TRBJ2-3	few	CSVKVRGPDTQYF
TRBV28	TRBJ1-5	.	CASSGALNQPQHF
TRBV12-3/TRBV12-4	TRBJ2-7	few	CASSRSGYTYEQYF
TRBV27	TRBJ1-4	.	CASSLMGQGAGEKLFF
TRBV20-1	TRBJ2-1	many	CSAILAANNEQFF
TRBV18	TRBJ1-1	.	CASSPLKGDTEAFF
TRBV19	TRBJ1-1	few	CASSVPGFTEAFF
TRBV6-2/TRBV6-3	TRBJ2-1	few	CASSSTLTGPPYNEQFF
TRBV9	TRBJ2-1	few	CASSAHPSGRAMYNEQFF
TRBV7-2	TRBJ2-7	.	CASSSAPGLAGVEQYF